One TCR beta chain is described in this entry. It lacks a known antigen. Base qualities are not at hand, and no much larger clone is one base apart. According to the study, the label for this sample's time point signals: blood 4 weeks post-SBRT, at nephrectomy. Explained via the paper, the treatment or condition label denotes: 15 Gy SBRT to primary tumor, nephrectomy 4 weeks later. The samples were drawn from a clinical trial, where primary renal cell carcinomas were treated with 15 Gy of stereotactic body radiation therapy and then removed by nephrectomy 4 weeks afterward. Serial peripheral blood from radiation-treated patients was sampled at baseline, 2 weeks and 4 weeks after SBRT to track tumor-enriched clonotypes. Every patient had renal cell carcinoma of clear cell pathology. The QIAamp DNA Blood Mini Kit (Qiagen) was used to prepare genomic DNA for TCR sequencing. Only samples passing all quality control checks were included in the analyses.

These data belong to a study of radiation and T cells in renal cell carcinoma (dated by TCRdb to about 2020). About the full investigation: TCR beta sequencing covered fewer than 60 samples in total, comprising approximately 26 tumors and 27 peripheral blood samples. The final blood draw took place at 4 weeks after radiation, the same time as nephrectomy. Across all 50 or so samples, several million unique CDR3 nucleotide sequences, encoding 2.5 million to 3 million unique CDR3 amino acid sequences, were identified.

Overall study results and their limits: Top tumor clonotypes rose in blood from baseline to 2 weeks post-radiation, then contracted by 4 weeks, suggesting transient expansion of tumor-resident clones. Because the trial had a single-armed design, the trial could not examine how radiation dose or scheduling affected the TCR repertoire. Tracking of blood repertoire dynamics stopped at three to five weeks after treatment, with no follow-up past that point. Because pretreatment tumor biopsies were not available, the baseline intratumoral presence of clonotypes could not be determined.

Following the manufacturer's recommendations, the immunoSEQ kit was used to generate TCR beta libraries from genomic DNA. To prepare the libraries, a first multiplex PCR with proprietary primers was run, followed by a second PCR that added unique barcodes, and a bead cleanup was done after each round. A kit-provided positive control reaction and a negative control reaction were included in every sample batch. The final libraries underwent checking on an Agilent 4200 TapeStation D1000 ScreenTape, volumetric pooling, and quantification by qPCR. An Illumina NextSeq500 fitted with a MidOutput 150-cycle cartridge performed the sequencing, running 156 Read1 cycles and 15 Index1 cycles with the kit's custom primers. The pooled library was loaded at roughly 1 pM, and roughly 20% PhiX control was spiked in. Turning to the authors' computational methods: Vendor-processed data were analyzed in R, and a clonotype was defined as all T cells sharing the same CDR3 nucleotide sequence. For clone abundance analyses, frequencies were normalized to the 10,000 most abundant clones per sample. Public T cell clones, averaging fewer than five per sample, were removed before analysis. An abundance difference of at least 32-fold between compartments was the criterion for calling clonotypes tumor-enriched or baseline blood-enriched. Clonotypes expanded or contracted between blood time points were identified with a beta-binomial differential abundance model. Tumor-blood repertoire similarity was measured with the Baroni-Urbani and Buser coefficient, and groups were compared using two-tailed Wilcoxon tests in R. The table was pulled from immuneACCESS by TCRdb, which kept in-frame rearrangements only. Such tables lose some clones; where checked, under half of the loss comes from unresolved V genes, and the rest has no known cause. V, J and clone size are taken as reported in that table, and D and trimming were inferred from the DNA itself. The sample table shows 130,000 to 150,000 clones, and 70% to 90% are seen once. The ten largest clones take up less than 20% of the sample.

The sample was blood, taken from a patient whose treatment included radiotherapy and nephrectomy. This receptor was taken from a woman in her forties or fifties with renal cell carcinoma.

CDR3 sequence: CASSQVQGTYNSPLHF. The DNA reads as follows: TGTGCCAGCAGCCAAGTCCAGGGCACCTATAATTCACCCCTCCACTTT. Recombination joined TRBV14 with TRBJ1-6, with a weak D call of TRBD1 (5 bases match). V loses 1 base of germline sequence and J loses 2 bases, and the interval between the two ends is 9 bases. CDR1 SGHDN and CDR2 FVKESK were looked up in the germline V gene. The CDR3 numbers 16 residues from cysteine through phenylalanine. Kept here is only the CDR3 DNA, which spans 48 bases and is read in frame from base 1.